Shown below are 9 T cell receptor beta chains from a single sample sequenced in a study of cytomegalovirus exposure and HLA in healthy donors. PCR was performed using 60 Vbeta and 13 Jbeta primers. Repertoires were generated with immunoSEQ multiplex PCR, while TCRdb's copy carries only in-frame clones and drops some. The table records 150,000 to 200,000 clones, approximately 80% of them present only once. What was sequenced was PBMCs. All receptors derive from a man aged 45-60 years in good health and CMV-seropositive.

This clone has only a few counts. The genes are TRBV10-3 and TRBJ2-1; D remains unclear. Trimming left V 3 bases short and J 4 bases short, with 4 bases between. The CDR3 runs 12 residues. Germline loops: CDR1 ENHRY, CDR2 SYGVKD. This CDR3 is CAISDSYNEQFF. The CDR3, as DNA: TGTGCCATCAGTGACAGTTACAATGAGCAGTTCTTC.

The J gene is TRBJ2-7, the V gene TRBV19; 12 bases map to TRBD2. The ends lost 5 bases at V and 3 bases at J; junction bases unmatched: 14. The CDR3 has 18 amino acids. CDR1 is LNHDA, CDR2 SQIVND, per germline (reference sequence). This CDR3 is CASSSTRWTSGTFYEQYF. The CDR3 nucleotides read TGTGCCAGTAGTTCCACCCGGTGGACTAGCGGGACCTTCTACGAGCAGTACTTC.

The chain links TRBV18 to TRBJ1-5; D is uncertain. Germline V gene data show CDR1 as KGHSH and CDR2 as LQKENI. The CDR3 runs to 15 residues. V shed 6 bases and J shed 0 bases, with 12 bases lying between them. CDR3 region: CASSEVGNSNQPQHF. The CDR3 DNA is TGTGCCAGCTCTGAGGTCGGAAATAGCAATCAGCCCCAGCATTTT. Full variable domain (rest looked up from reference TRBV18 and TRBJ1-5): NAGVMQNPRHLVRRRGQEARLRCSPMKGHSHVYWYRQLPEEGLKFMVYLQKENIIDESGMPKERFSAEFPKEGPSILRIQQVVRGDSAAYFCASSEVGNSNQPQHFGDGTRLSIL.

This sequence joins TRBV9 and TRBJ2-7; 11 nucleotides agree with TRBD2. The CDR3 loop spans 18 amino acids. Germline V gene lookup returns CDR1 SGDLS and CDR2 YYNGEE. With 7 bases clipped from V and 5 bases from J, the junction kept 20 bases outside the gene matches. The DNA for the CDR3 is TGTGCCAGCTCCCGACTAGCGGGAAGACATATTGAACGAGACGAGCAGTACGTC. This sequence encodes CASSRLAGRHIERDEQYV.

The V and J genes are TRBV6-5 and TRBJ1-2; D is possibly TRBD1 (5 bases). CDR3 length: 12 residues. The germline V and J ends were trimmed by 2 bases and 8 bases, with 9 bases remaining between them. Germline CDR1 MNHEY, CDR2 SVGAGI. The CDR3 bases are TGTGCCAGCAGTTACGGGGGGGGAGGCTACACCTTC. Translating gives CASSYGGGGYTF.

The DNA of the CDR3 is TGTGCCAGTAGTATCGCAGGAAGCTCTGGAAACACCATATATTTT. Encoded protein: CASSIAGSSGNTIYF. J is TRBJ1-3 and V is TRBV19; D unresolved. V lost 3 bases and J 0 bases, leaving 9 bases between the germline ends. The CDR3 length is 15 residues. CDR1 and CDR2 from the germline V gene are LNHDA and SQIVND (reference sequence).

The chain combines TRBV27 with TRBJ2-7; the match to TRBD2 covers 9 bases. V gave up 3 bases and J gave up 6 bases; unmatched junction bases: 6. Per germline, CDR1 MNHEY and CDR2 SMNVEV (reference sequence). This CDR3 spans 14 amino acids. CDR3 protein: CASSFSGRGGEQYV. The CDR3 nucleotides are TGTGCCAGCAGTTTTAGCGGGAGAGGAGGCGAGCAGTACGTC.

The chain is built from TRBV5-6 and TRBJ1-5, with 8 bases lining up with TRBD1. The germline V gene encodes CDR1 SGHDT and CDR2 YYEEEE. The junction had 10 bases not matched to a gene; V was cut back by 5 bases and J by 15 bases. This CDR3 contains 12 residues. CDR3 sequence: CASSFAGGDWHF. The CDR3, as DNA: TGTGCCAGCAGTTTCGCAGGGGGCGACTGGCATTTT.

The chain couples TRBV25-1 to TRBJ1-2; weak D call: TRBD1 (5 bases). This CDR3 region has 16 residues. V lost 6 bases and J 5 bases, leaving 22 bases between the germline ends. From germline, CDR1 is MGHDK and CDR2 SYGVNS. Written as DNA, the CDR3 is TGTGCCAGCAGGACAGACAAGGTTCCCTATGGGTATGGCTACACCTTC. Its protein product is CASRTDKVPYGYGYTF.